Listed here are 11 T cell receptor beta chains from one sample, sequenced in a study of spatial heterogeneity in lung cancer. Whole-study results and caveats: It was found that expanded intratumoral alpha and beta TCR counts tracked tumor mutation counts.

Each CDR3 protein is one row after TCRdb ran MiXCR on the 5' RACE reads. The data show over 15,000 distinct CDR3 sequences, around 6% seen once. What these receptors recognize is not known. Time point reported: sample taken at primary tumor resection. The starting material was lung tumor tissue, obtained at surgery. These receptor sequences come from a female donor with early-stage non-small cell lung cancer.

The table lists this clonotype with many counts. V and J are TRBV10-2 and TRBJ1-1; TRBD1 might be the D (5 bases). In germline, CDR1 is WSHSY, CDR2 SAAADI. The CDR3 length is 11 residues. V was cut by 6 bases and J by 9 bases, with 11 bases left in between. The CDR3 loop is CASRQAEKAFF. DNA of the CDR3: TGCGCCAGCAGACAGGCCGAGAAAGCTTTCTTT.

This clonotype was detected ten times or more. The rearrangement uses TRBV6-1 and TRBJ2-2, with TRBD2 matching over 12 bases. Looked up from germline, CDR1 is MNHNS and CDR2 is SASEGT. The CDR3 covers 16 residues. V was clipped by 1 base and J by 7 bases; unmatched bases: 4. The CDR3 DNA follows: TGTGCCAGCAGTGAAGGACTAGCGGGAGAGAGCGGGGAGCTGTTTTTT. This codes for CASSEGLAGESGELFF.

In its sample, this clonotype was seen a few times. The V gene is TRBV11-2, the J gene TRBJ2-7; the match to TRBD2 covers 7 bases. The J segment lost 7 bases and the V segment lost 6 bases, leaving 6 bases of the junction unmatched. The CDR3 is made up of 12 amino acids. Germline V gene data show CDR1 as SGHAT and CDR2 as FQNNGV. In nucleotides, the CDR3 is TGTGCCAGCAGAAGCGGGACTGAAGAGCAGTACTTC. Translating gives CASRSGTEEQYF. Full variable domain (remainder filled in from reference TRBV11-2 and TRBJ2-7): EAGVAQSPRYKIIEKRQSVAFWCNPISGHATLYWYQQILGQGPKLLIQFQNNGVVDDSQLPKDRFSAERLKGVDSTLKIQPAKLEDSAVYLCASRSGTEEQYFGPGTRLTVT.

At least ten counts were recorded for this clonotype. The chain is built from TRBV3-1 and TRBJ2-1, with TRBD1 matching 10 bases. Germline V gene data show CDR1 as LGHDT and CDR2 as YNNKEL (reference sequence). This CDR3 spans 14 amino acids. Trimming took 4 bases from V and 6 from J; bases not matched to a gene: 3. CDR3 nucleotides: TGTGCCAGCAGCCTCGGACAGGGGGGCAATGAGCAGTTCTTC. Its translation is CASSLGQGGNEQFF.

This rearrangement joins TRBV4-1 to TRBJ2-7; no clear D gene. The V end lost 6 bases, the J end lost 3 bases, and 12 bases lay between the germline ends. The length of the CDR3 is 13 residues. The germline V gene has CDR1 MGHRA and CDR2 YSYEKL. The CDR3 DNA reads as TGCGCCAGCAGAGCCCCTGACGGCTACGAGCAGTACTTC. Residues: CASRAPDGYEQYF.

Many counts were recorded for this clonotype. V gene TRBV24-1 combines with J gene TRBJ2-2; TRBD1 agrees at 9 bases. Per the germline V gene, CDR1 is KGHDR and CDR2 is SFDVKD. The CDR3 totals 15 residues. V gave up 0 bases and J gave up 5 bases; unmatched junction bases: 0. For the CDR3, the DNA is TGTGCCACCAGTGATTTGGGACAGGGGACCGGGGAGCTGTTTTTT. Translation gives CATSDLGQGTGELFF.

This clonotype has ten or more counts. The gene calls are TRBV28 and TRBJ1-2; D gene unclear. The CDR3 covers 16 residues. The germline gives CDR1 MDHEN, CDR2 SYDVKM. Trimming took 8 bases from V and 7 from J, leaving 26 bases between them. CDR3 in amino acids: CASLPRSPHRRSGYTF. The CDR3 bases are TGTGCCAGCCTACCCAGAAGTCCCCACAGAAGGTCTGGCTACACCTTC.

There are many counts of this clonotype. The chain joins TRBV24-1 to TRBJ2-7; D uncertain. The CDR3 extends over 13 amino acids. Germline CDR1 KGHDR, CDR2 SFDVKD. The V end was cut by 2 bases, the J end by 4 bases, with 8 bases between. Here the CDR3 DNA reads TGTGCCACCAGTGATTCTACTCGGTACGAGCAGTACTTC. This translates into CATSDSTRYEQYF.

This clonotype came up many times. The V call is TRBV4-2, the J call TRBJ1-3; no clear D. Trimming stripped 1 base from V and 6 bases from J, with 1 base between. Germline V gene data show CDR1 as LGHNA and CDR2 as YNFKEQ. The CDR3 extends over 11 amino acids. The CDR3 coding sequence is TGTGCCAGCAGCCAAGTAAACACCATATATTTT. The encoded protein is CASSQVNTIYF.

This clonotype was recorded at least ten times. V usage is TRBV4-2 and J usage is TRBJ2-1; 9 nucleotides match TRBD2. Per the germline V gene, CDR1 is LGHNA and CDR2 is YNFKEQ. The V and J ends lost 3 bases and 9 bases, in that order; junction bases with no gene match: 12. The CDR3 spans 16 residues. The DNA of the CDR3 is TGTGCCAGCAGCCACTTAAGGACTAGCGCCGGAAGTGAGCAGTTCTTC. Residues: CASSHLRTSAGSEQFF.

This clonotype was observed many times. The chain recombines TRBV19 with TRBJ2-7; D is ambiguous. The CDR3 consists of 15 residues. Germline V gene lookup returns CDR1 LNHDA and CDR2 SQIVND (reference sequence). The V end lost 2 bases, the J end lost 1 base, and 12 bases lay between the germline ends. The CDR3 region is CASSISPKGSYEQYF. In DNA form, the CDR3 reads TGTGCCAGTAGTATATCTCCTAAAGGATCCTACGAGCAGTACTTC. The variable domain in full, completed from reference TRBV19 and TRBJ2-7, reads DGGITQSPKYLFRKEGQNVTLSCEQNLNHDAMYWYRQDPGQGLRLIYYSQIVNDFQKGDIAEGYSVSREKKESFPLTVTSAQKNPTAFYLCASSISPKGSYEQYFGPGTRLTVT.